This note documents a single TCR beta chain sequence. Its target is not known. The source of the sample is a study of T cells in Graves' hyperthyroidism and ophthalmopathy. About the study: Peripheral blood was drawn at first diagnosis, prior to all treatment.

From RNA transcripts, TCR beta CDR3 regions were amplified. HTBI primers drove first-round RT-PCR of the TCR CDR3. TCRdb passed the multiplex PCR reads through MiXCR, listing each CDR3 protein once. The table records about 420,000 distinct CDR3 sequences, roughly 15% of them present only once. Overall study findings and caveats: Blood also showed most of the thyroid clonotypes that were expanded above 0.001.

CDR1 is LNHDA and CDR2 is SQIVND in the germline V gene (reference sequence). The CDR3 runs to 12 residues. With 5 bases removed from V and 4 bases from J, the gap between germline ends came to 6 bases. The clonotype originates from a woman between 18 and 29 years old with Graves' hyperthyroidism. Input material: blood. The V and J genes are TRBV19 and TRBJ2-1; D is ambiguous. This CDR3 is CASSVTYNEQFF. The DNA of the CDR3 is TGTGCCAGTAGTGTTACGTACAATGAGCAGTTCTTC.